These 22 T cell receptor beta chains were sequenced from one sample in a study of shared clonotypes between healthy human individuals. Clones were sequenced by immunoSEQ multiplex PCR, and TCRdb holds only the in-frame ones, with some missing. The sample holds about 2.3 million clones, less than 95% seen once. Sequenced: naive CD4+ T cells from PBMCs. Subset here: CD45RA+ positively selected. The receptors derive from a man younger than 35 in good health. Some clones in this sample may be carry-over from other donors' samples.

The rearrangement joins TRBV4-1 to TRBJ1-3, with D possibly being TRBD1 (6 bases). The CDR3 has 17 residues. Trimming removed 1 base from V and 0 bases from J, with 13 bases in between. Germline-derived CDR1 and CDR2 are MGHRA and YSYEKL. CDR3 in DNA: TGCGCCAGCAGCCAAGCTCCTCCGGGGGCCTCTGGAAACACCATATATTTT. Amino acid sequence: CASSQAPPGASGNTIYF.

The J gene is TRBJ1-2, the V gene TRBV11-2, with 7 bases that match TRBD1. This CDR3 region has 14 residues. Germline CDR1 SGHAT, CDR2 FQNNGV. Unmatched junction bases numbered 7, after V lost 2 bases and J lost 7 bases. The CDR3 DNA reads as TGTGCCAGCAGCTTACCGGAGGGGGCGGGTGGCTACACCTTC. This sequence encodes CASSLPEGAGGYTF.

The V call is TRBV7-3, the J call TRBJ1-3; TRBD1 matches at 7 bases. This CDR3 has 15 amino acids. The J segment lost 1 base and the V segment lost 4 bases, leaving 4 bases of the junction unmatched. Germline-derived CDR1 and CDR2 are SGHTA and FQGTGA. CDR3: CASSSTGFSGNTIYF. The CDR3, as DNA: TGTGCCAGCAGCTCGACAGGGTTTTCTGGAAACACCATATATTTT.

The rearrangement uses TRBV11-3 and TRBJ2-2; 14 bases fit TRBD2. Unmatched junction bases numbered 3, after V lost 2 bases and J lost 1 base. Germline-derived CDR1 and CDR2 are SGHNT and YENEEA. The CDR3 has 18 residues. CDR3 coding DNA: TGTGCCAGCAGCTTAAGACTAGCGGGAGGGATGAACACCGGGGAGCTGTTTTTT. Translation gives CASSLRLAGGMNTGELFF. Full variable domain (remainder filled in from reference TRBV11-3 and TRBJ2-2): EAGVVQSPRYKIIEKKQPVAFWCNPISGHNTLYWYLQNLGQGPELLIRYENEEAVDDSQLPKDRFSAERLKGVDSTLKIQPAELGDSAVYLCASSLRLAGGMNTGELFFGEGSRLTVL.

The chain combines TRBV30 with TRBJ2-5; 7 bases are shared with TRBD2. The V and J ends lost 2 bases and 4 bases, in that order; junction bases with no gene match: 4. The CDR3 contains 13 residues. Germline CDR1 and CDR2: GTSNPN and SVGIG (reference sequence). CDR3 in amino acids: CAWSPGRGETQYF. Here the CDR3 DNA reads TGTGCCTGGAGTCCGGGGAGGGGAGAGACCCAGTACTTC. The whole variable domain, filled in from reference TRBV30 and TRBJ2-5, reads SQTIHQWPATLVQPVGSPLSLECTVEGTSNPNLYWYRQAAGRGLQLLFYSVGIGQISSEVPQNLSASRPQDRQFILSSKKLLLSDSGFYLCAWSPGRGETQYFGPGTRLLVL.

This chain uses TRBV28 with TRBJ2-2; D gene ambiguous. V dropped 6 bases and J dropped 7 bases, with 18 bases sitting between them. Germline loops: CDR1 MDHEN, CDR2 SYDVKM. CDR3 length equals 15 residues. The CDR3 is CASSPRRLSGGELFF. The CDR3 DNA sequence: TGTGCCAGCAGCCCCCGACGGCTGAGTGGCGGGGAGCTGTTTTTT.

The chain recombines TRBV19 with TRBJ1-4; D is undetermined. Trimming pared 4 bases from V and 2 bases from J, leaving 14 bases between. The germline gives CDR1 LNHDA, CDR2 SQIVND (reference sequence). This CDR3 region has 16 residues. CDR3 DNA: TGTGCCAGTAGTACCCGGAGGGAGGCGACTAATGAAAAACTGTTTTTT. It yields the protein CASSTRREATNEKLFF.

The chain is built from TRBV5-8 and TRBJ2-1, with D possibly TRBD1 on 5 matching bases. The CDR3 sequence is 15 residues long. The germline gives CDR1 SGHTS, CDR2 YDEGEE. V dropped 2 bases and J dropped 7 bases, with 16 bases sitting between them. Here the CDR3 DNA reads TGTGCCAGCAGCTTCCGAGCCAGGGTGGGAAATGAGCAGTTCTTC. Protein sequence: CASSFRARVGNEQFF.

This rearrangement joins TRBV18 to TRBJ1-5; unclear D gene. The V end lost 6 bases, the J end lost 0 bases, and 12 bases lay between the germline ends. This CDR3 is 15 amino acids long. Germline V gene data show CDR1 as KGHSH and CDR2 as LQKENI. CDR3 protein: CASSPSSNSNQPQHF. Here the CDR3 DNA reads TGTGCCAGCTCCCCGAGTAGTAATAGCAATCAGCCCCAGCATTTT.

The J gene is TRBJ2-7, the V gene TRBV6-5, with D unresolved. The CDR3 is 12 residues long. The germline CDR1 and CDR2 sequences are MNHEY and SVGAGI. Trimming removed 7 bases from V and 7 bases from J, with 14 bases in between. CDR3: CASTRVDGEQYF. DNA for the CDR3: TGTGCCAGCACCCGAGTGGATGGGGAGCAGTACTTC.

The chain is built from TRBV25-1 and TRBJ1-2; D is ambiguous. The V end lost 3 bases, the J end lost 3 bases, and 5 bases lay between the germline ends. In germline, CDR1 is MGHDK, CDR2 SYGVNS. The CDR3 consists of 12 residues. DNA of the CDR3: TGTGCCAGCAGTGATGTCCACTATGGCTACACCTTC. Its translation: CASSDVHYGYTF.

J is TRBJ2-3 and V is TRBV15; D is unresolved. V gave up 11 bases and J gave up 0 bases, with 12 bases separating them. There are 13 residues in the CDR3. The germline V gene has CDR1 LNHNV and CDR2 YYDKDF (reference sequence). CDR3 amino acids: CAASKGSTDTQYF. The DNA of the CDR3 is TGTGCCGCCTCAAAAGGGAGCACAGATACGCAGTATTTT.

The chain uses TRBV12-5 and TRBJ1-1; D might be TRBD1 (5 bases). In germline, CDR1 is LGHNT, CDR2 FRNRAP. The CDR3 is made up of 13 amino acids. V lost 6 bases, J lost 4 bases, and 12 bases lay in between. The CDR3 here is CASGQWGGTEAFF. The CDR3 nucleotides are TGTGCTAGTGGACAATGGGGGGGCACTGAAGCTTTCTTT.

This chain links TRBV7-2 with TRBJ2-1, with TRBD2 matching over 7 bases. The germline V gene encodes CDR1 SGHTA and CDR2 FQGNSA. J gave up 4 bases and V 2 bases, and 5 bases lay outside the gene matches. This CDR3 spans 15 amino acids. CDR3 nucleotide sequence: TGTGCCAGCAGCTTACTGTCTAGCGGTTACAATGAGCAGTTCTTC. It translates to CASSLLSSGYNEQFF.

This chain uses TRBV6-6 with TRBJ1-2; TRBD1 might be the D (5 bases). The V end was cut by 2 bases, the J end by 2 bases, with 9 bases between. The CDR3 extends over 14 amino acids. Germline CDR1 is MNHNY and CDR2 is SVGAGI (reference sequence). The CDR3 reads CASSYPTANYGYTF. The DNA for the CDR3 is TGTGCCAGCAGTTACCCGACAGCCAACTATGGCTACACCTTC.

The chain employs TRBV19 and TRBJ2-2; TRBD2 matches at 10 bases. The CDR3 extends over 16 amino acids. The ends lost 1 base at V and 7 bases at J; junction bases unmatched: 6. Germline V gene lookup returns CDR1 LNHDA and CDR2 SQIVND (reference sequence). The CDR3 sequence is CASSIGRTSGNGELFF. The CDR3, as DNA: TGTGCCAGTAGTATAGGGCGAACTAGCGGGAACGGGGAGCTGTTTTTT.

The chain has TRBV7-9 and TRBJ2-1; tentative D call: TRBD2 (6 bases). CDR1 is SEHNR, CDR2 FQNEAQ, per germline (reference sequence). The CDR3 is 12 amino acids. V was clipped by 11 bases and J by 5 bases, with 13 bases between them. The CDR3 here is CALGQRDNEQFF. The CDR3, as DNA: TGTGCCCTTGGGCAGCGGGACAATGAGCAGTTCTTC.

The chain employs TRBV9 and TRBJ2-1; TRBD2 matches 11 bases. This CDR3 is built from 17 residues. The trim removed 4 bases at V and 6 bases at J, leaving 12 bases unmatched. Germline loops: CDR1 SGDLS, CDR2 YYNGEE. CDR3 sequence (DNA): TGTGCCAGCAGCAAGGGACTAGCGGAGGCGGGGGTCAATGAGCAGTTCTTC. Its translation: CASSKGLAEAGVNEQFF.

The gene calls are TRBV5-4 and TRBJ2-2; D unclear. This CDR3 comprises 13 residues. Germline CDR1 and CDR2: SGHNT and YYREEE (reference sequence). The germline V and J ends were trimmed by 4 bases and 4 bases, with 8 bases remaining between them. The CDR3 DNA reads TGTGCCAGCAGCCCCTCAGGCACCGGGGAGCTGTTTTTT. The encoded protein is CASSPSGTGELFF.

The chain recombines TRBV7-3 with TRBJ2-1; D not certain. This CDR3 is 16 amino acids long. V lost 1 base and J lost 9, with 19 bases in between. Per germline, CDR1 SGHTA and CDR2 FQGTGA. CDR3 nucleotide sequence: TGTGCCAGCAGCTTAAATGCCCCGGTTGCTGGTGGTGAGCAGTTCTTC. Amino acids: CASSLNAPVAGGEQFF.

The rearrangement uses TRBV30 and TRBJ1-6; D is possibly TRBD1 (6 bases). Germline V gene sequence: CDR1 GTSNPN, CDR2 SVGIG (reference sequence). The CDR3 has 14 amino acids. V dropped 5 bases and J dropped 7 bases, with 15 bases sitting between them. Here the CDR3 reads CAWSTGSGNSPLHF. The CDR3 nucleotides are TGTGCCTGGTCCACAGGGTCGGGCAATTCACCCCTCCACTTT. Full variable domain (missing parts from reference TRBV30 and TRBJ1-6): SQTIHQWPATLVQPVGSPLSLECTVEGTSNPNLYWYRQAAGRGLQLLFYSVGIGQISSEVPQNLSASRPQDRQFILSSKKLLLSDSGFYLCAWSTGSGNSPLHFGNGTRLTVT.

Note on this clone: At one end the junction does not follow the germline gene, possibly because of a read error. This chain links TRBV27 with TRBJ2-1; the match to TRBD2 covers 7 bases. The V gene's germline CDR1 is MNHEY and CDR2 SMNVEV (reference sequence). The CDR3 spans 16 residues. CDR3 loop: CASKNSGGSSFNEQFF. The CDR3 coding sequence is TGTGCCAGCAAGAACTCCGGGGGGTCCTCCTTCAATGAGCAGTTCTTC.